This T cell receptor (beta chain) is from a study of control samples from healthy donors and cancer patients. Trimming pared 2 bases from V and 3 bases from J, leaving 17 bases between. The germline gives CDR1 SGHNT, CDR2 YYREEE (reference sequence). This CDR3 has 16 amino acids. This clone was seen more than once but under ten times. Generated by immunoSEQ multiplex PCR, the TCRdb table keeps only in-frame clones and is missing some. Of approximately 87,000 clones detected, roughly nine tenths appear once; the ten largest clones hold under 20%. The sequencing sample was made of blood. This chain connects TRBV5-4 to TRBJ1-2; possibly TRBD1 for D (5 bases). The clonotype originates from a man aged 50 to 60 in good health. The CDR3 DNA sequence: TGTGCCAGCAGCTTTGCAGGGTCCCTTTCCGACTATGGCTACACCTTC. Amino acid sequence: CASSFAGSLSDYGYTF.